The clone carrying this T cell receptor (beta chain) has a count of ten or more. This entry comes from a study of prognosis after radiotherapy for stage I lung cancer. Study in general: Medical inoperability was considered to apply to all enrolled non-small cell lung cancer patients.

From genomic DNA, TCR beta CDR3 was amplified by two-round multiplex PCR. Round-one PCR had primers specific to each TRBV and TRBJ gene. One entry per CDR3 protein results from TCRdb running MiXCR on the multiplex PCR reads. Of about 14,000 distinct CDR3 sequences listed, roughly 26% are singletons. CDR3 length equals 14 residues. Trimming took 5 bases from V and 2 from J, leaving 7 bases between them. CDR1 is SGHVS and CDR2 is FNYEAQ in the germline V gene. The source material was PBMCs, sampled before or after stereotactic body radiation therapy (not recorded which). The TCR comes from a donor aged 50 or older with non-small cell lung cancer. V gene TRBV7-6 combines with J gene TRBJ2-6; no clear D gene. In nucleotides, the CDR3 is TGTGCCAGCAGCCCTAATACTGGGGCCAACGTCCTGACTTTC. It yields the protein CASSPNTGANVLTF. The complete variable domain, with remaining parts taken from reference TRBV7-6 and TRBJ2-6, reads GAGVSQSPRYKVTKRGQDVALRCDPISGHVSLYWYRQALGQGPEFLTYFNYEAQQDKSGLPNDRFSAERPEGSISTLTIQRTEQRDSAMYRCASSPNTGANVLTFGAGSRLTVL.